Presented here are 19 T cell receptor beta chains from one specimen sequenced in a study of blood T cell repertoires in COVID-19. Generated by immunoSEQ multiplex PCR, the TCRdb table keeps only in-frame clones and is missing some. This sample carries approximately 280,000 clones, approximately 80% of them seen once, and the ten largest clones take 5%. Sample: PBMCs or T cells enriched from blood (not recorded which). The receptors here all came from a middle-aged man who had been exposed to COVID-19.

The chain has TRBV5-1 and TRBJ2-1; a possible D gene is TRBD2 (5 bases). CDR3 length: 16 residues. The germline V gene encodes CDR1 SGHRS and CDR2 YFSETQ. With 5 bases removed from V and 5 bases from J, the gap between germline ends came to 20 bases. The CDR3 bases are TGCGCCAGCAGTTCCGACTACTCTCCGCACAACAATGAGCAGTTCTTC. It translates to CASSSDYSPHNNEQFF.

Remarks on this clone: Other DNA sequences in this sample translate to the same CDR3. The chain is built from TRBV18 and TRBJ2-7; D uncertain. Germline assignment: CDR1 KGHSH and CDR2 LQKENI. The CDR3 is made up of 12 amino acids. The V gene lost 2 bases and the J gene lost 6 bases, with 8 bases spanning the gap. The CDR3, as DNA: TGTGCCAGCTCACCAGGCCTTCCCGAGCAGTACTTC. This encodes CASSPGLPEQYF.

The sample holds a few counts of this clone. CDR3 sequence reads: CASSVGTSGYLGFQYF. The CDR3 DNA reads as TGTGCCAGCAGCGTCGGAACTAGCGGCTATCTTGGGTTTCAGTACTTC. This chain links TRBV11-3 with TRBJ2-4; 8 nucleotides agree with TRBD2. V was pared by 5 bases and J by 11 bases, with 17 bases of the junction left unmatched. The CDR3 totals 16 residues. Looked up from germline, CDR1 is SGHNT and CDR2 is YENEEA.

This clone was detected only once. CDR3 loop: CASRPGQGRYQPQHF. In nucleotides, the CDR3 is TGTGCCAGCAGGCCCGGACAGGGTCGATATCAGCCCCAGCATTTT. V is TRBV2 and J is TRBJ1-5, with 8 bases that match TRBD1. V lost 6 bases to trimming and J lost 5 bases; unmatched junction nucleotides: 9. The CDR3 length is 15 residues. Germline V gives CDR1 SNHLY, CDR2 FYNNEI.

V is TRBV5-1 and J is TRBJ2-5, with D possibly matching TRBD1 (6 bases). Germline lookup yields CDR1 SGHRS and CDR2 YFSETQ. CDR3 length: 13 amino acids. The ends were cut back, 5 bases at V and 2 bases at J, with 10 bases in the middle. CDR3 residues: CASRWGRQETQYF. The CDR3 DNA reads as TGCGCCAGCAGATGGGGGCGGCAAGAGACCCAGTACTTC.

The V call is TRBV3-1 (or the pseudogene TRBV3-2), the J call TRBJ2-7, with D unclear. Germline CDR1 reads LGHDT; CDR2 reads YNNKEL (reference sequence). This CDR3 comprises 16 residues. Between the trimmed V and J ends, which lost 1 base and 1 base, there was a span of 14 bases. CDR3 residues: CASSQGAEAKSYEQYF. DNA of the CDR3: TGTGCCAGCAGCCAAGGCGCTGAGGCGAAATCCTACGAGCAGTACTTC.

This clone was seen just once. The genes are TRBV21-1 and TRBJ2-7; no DNA check was done on the table's D call, TRBD2. TRBV21-1 is assigned pseudogene status. The CDR3 loop spans 20 amino acids. In nucleotides, the CDR3 is TGTGCCAGCAGCAAAGTGGGAGTGAATGACAAGGAGGGGCGGTCATACGAGCAGTACTTC. This gives the protein CASSKVGVNDKEGRSYEQYF.

The genes are TRBV5-1 and TRBJ1-1; no definite D call. The CDR3 contains 13 residues. V lost 0 bases and J lost 9, with 12 bases in between. The germline V gene encodes CDR1 SGHRS and CDR2 YFSETQ. The chain's CDR3 is CASSLGEGRQAFF. CDR3 coding DNA: TGCGCCAGCAGCTTGGGGGAGGGCAGGCAAGCTTTCTTT.

The chain links TRBV6-2 or TRBV6-3 to TRBJ1-1; D not certain. Germline CDR1 and CDR2: MNHEY and SVGEGT. Trimming cost V 2 bases and J 4 bases, with 23 bases left between them. The CDR3 has 18 residues. The CDR3 loop is CASSYLILVRRGRTEAFF. The CDR3 nucleotides read TGTGCCAGCAGTTACCTCATCTTGGTGAGGCGCGGGCGCACTGAAGCTTTCTTT.

The chain uses TRBV5-6 and TRBJ1-1; possible D gene TRBD1, 6 bases. Trimming removed 4 bases at V and 8 bases at J, with 12 bases between. Germline loops: CDR1 SGHDT, CDR2 YYEEEE. This CDR3 spans 12 amino acids. The CDR3 protein is CASSPGEREAFF. The CDR3 coding sequence is TGTGCCAGCAGCCCAGGGGAGAGAGAAGCTTTCTTT.

The rearrangement uses TRBV12-3 or TRBV12-4 and TRBJ1-1, with 8 positions matching TRBD1. The CDR3 runs to 12 residues. Germline trimming cut 7 bases from V and 6 bases from J; bases unmatched to any gene: 4. CDR3 loop: CASTRQGSEAFF. The CDR3 nucleotides are TGTGCCAGCACCCGACAGGGGTCTGAAGCTTTCTTT.

This chain uses TRBV18 with TRBJ2-7; D remains ambiguous. The CDR3 totals 14 residues. Germline V gives CDR1 KGHSH, CDR2 LQKENI. V was cut by 5 bases and J by 0 bases, with 11 bases left in between. CDR3 loop: CASSSIKSSYEQYF. In DNA, the CDR3 is TGTGCCAGCTCATCTATCAAGAGCTCCTACGAGCAGTACTTC.

The V call is TRBV21-1, the J call TRBJ2-5; the DNA was not compared with TRBD1, the D call given in the table. TRBV21-1 is recorded as a pseudogene. The CDR3 length is 15 residues. The DNA of the CDR3 is TGTGCCAGCAGCAAAGGTACCGGACAGCAAGAGACCCAGTACTTC. This gives the protein CASSKGTGQQETQYF.

This chain connects TRBV30 to TRBJ1-1; TRBD1 matches 8 bases. The V gene end was trimmed by 4 bases and the J gene end by 6 bases; junction bases not matched to a gene: 10. The CDR3 spans 14 residues. Germline-derived CDR1 and CDR2 are GTSNPN and SVGIG (reference sequence). The CDR3 DNA sequence: TGTGCCTGGATGAACAGGGGGAGGAAGCCTGAAGCTTTCTTT. Protein: CAWMNRGRKPEAFF. Full variable domain (remainder filled in from reference TRBV30 and TRBJ1-1): SQTIHQWPATLVQPVGSPLSLECTVEGTSNPNLYWYRQAAGRGLQLLFYSVGIGQISSEVPQNLSASRPQDRQFILSSKKLLLSDSGFYLCAWMNRGRKPEAFFGQGTRLTVV.

The chain employs TRBV7-3 and TRBJ2-5, with D perhaps matching TRBD1 (5 bases). This CDR3 has 17 residues. Germline V lookup: CDR1 SGHTA, CDR2 FQGTGA. The V end lost 2 bases, the J end lost 5 bases, and 21 bases lay between the germline ends. CDR3 sequence reads: CASSLLPGHQIGETQYF. In DNA, the CDR3 is TGTGCCAGCAGCTTACTCCCCGGACACCAGATCGGGGAGACCCAGTACTTC.

The rearrangement links TRBV19 to TRBJ2-1, with 8 bases that match TRBD2. CDR1 is LNHDA and CDR2 is SQIVND in the germline V gene (reference sequence). The junction had 3 bases not matched to a gene; V was cut back by 1 base and J by 4 bases. This CDR3 has 15 residues. The CDR3 reads CASSIGGRYYNEQFF. CDR3 bases: TGTGCCAGTAGTATAGGCGGGAGGTATTACAATGAGCAGTTCTTC. Variable domain in full (rest from reference TRBV19 and TRBJ2-1): DGGITQSPKYLFRKEGQNVTLSCEQNLNHDAMYWYRQDPGQGLRLIYYSQIVNDFQKGDIAEGYSVSREKKESFPLTVTSAQKNPTAFYLCASSIGGRYYNEQFFGPGTRLTVL.

The chain combines TRBV5-1 with TRBJ2-1; TRBD2 matches at 15 bases. V shed 4 bases, J shed 10 bases, and the junction held 3 bases outside the gene matches. The CDR3 is 14 residues long. Germline CDR1 reads SGHRS; CDR2 reads YFSETQ. The CDR3 protein is CASSQGTSGREQFF. CDR3 sequence (DNA): TGCGCCAGCAGCCAGGGGACTAGCGGGAGGGAGCAGTTCTTC.

The V call is TRBV27, the J call TRBJ1-1; a possible D gene is TRBD1 (5 bases). Trimming removed 7 bases from V and 7 bases from J, with 19 bases in between. This CDR3 is 14 amino acids long. Germline V lookup: CDR1 MNHEY, CDR2 SMNVEV (reference sequence). CDR3 coding DNA: TGTGCCAGCACTCCCCGAAGGGGCAGGGATGAAGCTTTCTTT. Translating gives CASTPRRGRDEAFF.

V is TRBV29-1 and J is TRBJ2-1; D remains ambiguous. The V end was cut by 1 base, the J end by 5 bases, with 9 bases between. The CDR3 contains 13 residues. Germline V gene data show CDR1 as SQVTM and CDR2 as ANQGSEA. The CDR3 nucleotides are TGCAGCGTTGAAGGCCGTCAGGACAATGAGCAGTTCTTC. Protein: CSVEGRQDNEQFF.